Below, 12 T cell receptor beta chains from the same sample are listed, as sequenced in a study of blood T cell repertoires in COVID-19. This table comes from immunoSEQ multiplex PCR, and its TCRdb copy is limited to in-frame clones, with some not included. The repertoire holds about 100,000 clones, with roughly 90% as singletons. The source material was peripheral blood. These receptors originate from a man aged 55-75 years with acute or convalescent COVID-19.

This sequence joins TRBV7-9 and TRBJ1-2, with TRBD1 matching over 7 bases. CDR3 size: 15 residues. The V segment lost 5 bases and the J segment 6 bases; nucleotides outside the gene matches: 12. CDR1 is SEHNR, CDR2 FQNEAQ, per germline (reference sequence). The CDR3 DNA sequence: TGTGCCAGCAGCCATTGGCCTCAGGGGGTTGATGGCTACACCTTC. It codes for CASSHWPQGVDGYTF.

J is TRBJ2-5 and V is TRBV6-2 or TRBV6-3; 7 bases match TRBD1. The germline V gene encodes CDR1 MNHEY and CDR2 SVGEGT. CDR3 length: 15 residues. Unmatched junction bases numbered 8, after V lost 3 bases and J lost 4 bases. The CDR3 is CASSYRQGERETQYF. CDR3 nucleotide sequence: TGTGCCAGCAGTTATCGCCAGGGGGAGCGAGAGACCCAGTACTTC.

V usage is TRBV27 and J usage is TRBJ1-2, with 9 bases fitting TRBD1. V shed 5 bases and J 6 bases; nucleotides not matched to a gene: 7. Germline loops: CDR1 MNHEY, CDR2 SMNVEV (reference sequence). The CDR3 length is 14 residues. DNA for the CDR3: TGTGCCAGCAGTACCCGGGACAGGGCGAATGGCTACACCTTC. It codes for CASSTRDRANGYTF.

The table lists this clone with a count of one. V gene TRBV12-3 or TRBV12-4 combines with J gene TRBJ2-1, with D perhaps TRBD2 (5 bases). The length of the CDR3 is 13 residues. V was clipped by 9 bases and J by 8 bases, with 17 bases between them. The CDR3 bases are TGTGCCAGTTTCCGGGGAAGGTTCGATGAGCAGTTCTTC. Its translation is CASFRGRFDEQFF.

V gene TRBV18 combines with J gene TRBJ1-5, with D unclear. CDR3 size: 14 residues. Deletions cut 3 bases from V and 5 bases from J, with 11 bases between. Germline CDR1 KGHSH, CDR2 LQKENI. The CDR3 bases are TGTGCCAGCTCACCGGAGGGTTTCGATCAGCCCCAGCATTTT. It translates to CASSPEGFDQPQHF.

This chain uses TRBV11-2 with TRBJ2-7, with 11 bases identical to TRBD1. Germline V lookup: CDR1 SGHAT, CDR2 FQNNGV. The CDR3 runs to 15 residues. The ends lost 3 bases at V and 2 bases at J; junction bases unmatched: 3. The CDR3 region has the DNA TGTGCCAGCAGCTTCCGGGACAGGGGGGCCTACGAGCAGTACTTC. Translation: CASSFRDRGAYEQYF. Full variable domain (missing parts from reference TRBV11-2 and TRBJ2-7): EAGVAQSPRYKIIEKRQSVAFWCNPISGHATLYWYQQILGQGPKLLIQFQNNGVVDDSQLPKDRFSAERLKGVDSTLKIQPAKLEDSAVYLCASSFRDRGAYEQYFGPGTRLTVT.

This clone has only one observation. Other DNA variants within this sample encode the same CDR3. The V and J genes are TRBV19 and TRBJ2-7; the match to TRBD2 covers 13 bases. The germline V gene encodes CDR1 LNHDA and CDR2 SQIVND (reference sequence). After removal of 10 bases from V and 1 base from J, the junction contained 7 bases not matched to a gene. The CDR3 is 15 amino acids. The CDR3 DNA reads as TGTGCCACTAGACCGGGACTAGCGGGGTCCTACGAGCAGTACTTC. Amino acids: CATRPGLAGSYEQYF.

The V gene is TRBV20-1, the J gene TRBJ1-5; D not resolved. Germline CDR1 and CDR2: DFQATT and SNEGSKA (reference sequence). This CDR3 comprises 17 residues. V lost 3 bases, J lost 1 base, and 19 bases lay in between. The CDR3 is CSASLDIETNSNQPQHF. In DNA, the CDR3 is TGCAGTGCTAGTCTCGATATTGAGACAAACAGCAATCAGCCCCAGCATTTT.

The V call is TRBV29-1, the J call TRBJ2-5, with 8 bases matching TRBD2. CDR1 and CDR2 (germline): SQVTM, ANQGSEA. The V gene end was trimmed by 5 bases and the J gene end by 2 bases; junction bases not matched to a gene: 4. This CDR3 is built from 13 residues. CDR3 protein: CSVSGGGQETQYF. The CDR3 DNA sequence: TGCAGCGTTTCCGGGGGGGGGCAAGAGACCCAGTACTTC.

The CDR3 loop is CASSQARTSGTQPYNEQFF. The CDR3 nucleotides are TGCGCCAGCAGCCAAGCTCGGACTAGCGGGACCCAACCCTACAATGAGCAGTTCTTC. The genes are TRBV4-3 and TRBJ2-1; 12 bases agree with TRBD2. Germline loops: CDR1 LGHNA, CDR2 YSLEER. The CDR3 covers 19 residues. J lost 2 bases, V lost 1 base, and 9 bases had no gene match.

The chain recombines TRBV2 with TRBJ2-7, with 7 bases that match TRBD2. CDR1 and CDR2 (germline): SNHLY, FYNNEI. The CDR3 length is 12 residues. CDR3 nucleotide sequence: TGTGCTAAAGGGGAGGGCGGCTACGAGCAGTACTTC. Residues: CAKGEGGYEQYF.

The CDR3 here is CASSQGQGYYEQYF. In nucleotides, the CDR3 is TGTGCCAGCAGCCAAGGACAGGGTTACTACGAGCAGTACTTC. V gene TRBV5-4 combines with J gene TRBJ2-7, with 8 bases aligning to TRBD1. Germline CDR1 reads SGHNT; CDR2 reads YYREEE (reference sequence). Trimming took 4 bases from V and 3 from J; bases not matched to a gene: 6. CDR3 length: 14 amino acids.